A selection of T cell receptor beta chains follows, all from one sample in a study of blood T cell repertoires in COVID-19. The protocol was immunoSEQ multiplex PCR, while the TCRdb copy is restricted to in-frame clones and leaves out a portion. The sample has approximately 360,000 clones; 87% are singletons. The sample taken for sequencing was PBMCs or T cells enriched from blood (not recorded which). The source of these receptors is a man aged 35 to 55 in a cohort exposed to, infected with or recovered from COVID-19 (not recorded which). CDR3s leave out the opening cysteine and the closing phenylalanine or tryptophan. D genes are given only for firm matches.

CDR3aa	v_gene	d_gene
ASSQGREYGYT	TRBV3-1/TRBV3-2	-
AISQTGDSNQPQH	TRBV10-3	TRBD1
ASSLGQLSVEETQY	TRBV5-1	-
ASSDLTGGQETQY	TRBV2	TRBD1
ASSLGGQGINEQF	TRBV7-6	TRBD1
ASSLVANTGELF	TRBV11-2	-
TSSQVAGAIYEQY	TRBV1	-
ASSYSKNIQY	TRBV2	-
ATSYLAWYNEQF	TRBV15	-
SASVSGRAGNTIY	TRBV20-1	-
ASSLQGGTEAF	TRBV7-3	TRBD1
ASSLAQGQETQY	TRBV28	TRBD1
ASRRYRTTGELF	TRBV19	-
ASRSGQGVSYEQY	TRBV7-9	TRBD1
ASSDRGAMYT	TRBV19	TRBD1
ASSPTPGQTNYGYT	TRBV27	-
ASSLSLAGGLGEQF	TRBV27	TRBD2
ATSDSLDRGSRGTQY	TRBV24-1	TRBD1
ASSLTTFGGKNEQF	TRBV5-1	-
ASSPLGGGNQPQH	TRBV5-1	-
ASSQEGGATMNTEAF	TRBV4-1	-
ASSYSGQNYGYT	TRBV6-5	TRBD1
ASSGDRGNTEAF	TRBV28	TRBD1